This T cell receptor (beta chain) was recovered during a study of T-cell reconstitution after alpha-beta-depleted transplantation in children. This sample's TCRbeta library carried unique molecular identifier barcodes. MiXCR, applied by TCRdb to the PCR reads, yields one record per CDR3 protein. The sample contains approximately 100,000 distinct CDR3 sequences, more than 10% of which appear only once. This clonotype was found many times. This CDR3 region has 14 residues. Trimming removed 1 base at V and 1 base at J, with 7 bases between. Per germline, CDR1 SEHNR and CDR2 FQNEAQ (reference sequence). This chain uses TRBV7-9 with TRBJ1-1; unclear D gene. Sequenced here: PBMCs from the stem cell graft donor, sampled from the stem cell graft. The sequence derives from a human donor who donated a stem cell graft to a child with inherited bone marrow failure. DNA of the CDR3: TGTGCCAGCAGCTTAGAACTTTCGAACACTGAAGCTTTCTTT. Translated, it gives CASSLELSNTEAFF.